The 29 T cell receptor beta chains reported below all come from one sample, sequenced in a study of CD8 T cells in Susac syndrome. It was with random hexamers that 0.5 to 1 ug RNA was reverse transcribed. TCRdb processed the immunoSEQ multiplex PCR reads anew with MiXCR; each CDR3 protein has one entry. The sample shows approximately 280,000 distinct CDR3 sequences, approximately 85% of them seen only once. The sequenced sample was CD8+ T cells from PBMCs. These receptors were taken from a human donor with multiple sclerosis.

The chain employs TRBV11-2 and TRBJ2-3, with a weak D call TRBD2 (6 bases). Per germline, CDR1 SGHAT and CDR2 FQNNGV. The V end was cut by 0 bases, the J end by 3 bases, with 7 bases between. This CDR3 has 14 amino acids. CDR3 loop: CASSLESGTDTQYF. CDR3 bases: TGTGCCAGCAGCTTAGAGAGCGGGACAGATACGCAGTATTTT. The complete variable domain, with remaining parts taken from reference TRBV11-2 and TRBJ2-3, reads EAGVAQSPRYKIIEKRQSVAFWCNPISGHATLYWYQQILGQGPKLLIQFQNNGVVDDSQLPKDRFSAERLKGVDSTLKIQPAKLEDSAVYLCASSLESGTDTQYFGPGTRLTVL.

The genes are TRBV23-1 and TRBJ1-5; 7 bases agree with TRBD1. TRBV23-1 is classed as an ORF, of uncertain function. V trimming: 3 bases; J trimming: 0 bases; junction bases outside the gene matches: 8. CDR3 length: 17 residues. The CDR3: CASSHLGTAFSNQPQHF. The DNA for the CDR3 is TGCGCCAGCAGTCACCTAGGGACAGCGTTTAGCAATCAGCCCCAGCATTTT.

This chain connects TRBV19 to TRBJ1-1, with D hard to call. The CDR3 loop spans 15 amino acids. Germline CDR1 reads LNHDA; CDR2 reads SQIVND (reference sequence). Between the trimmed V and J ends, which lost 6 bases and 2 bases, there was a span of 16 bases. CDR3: CASSTDPLGNTEAFF. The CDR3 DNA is TGTGCCAGTAGCACCGACCCACTGGGAAACACTGAAGCTTTCTTT.

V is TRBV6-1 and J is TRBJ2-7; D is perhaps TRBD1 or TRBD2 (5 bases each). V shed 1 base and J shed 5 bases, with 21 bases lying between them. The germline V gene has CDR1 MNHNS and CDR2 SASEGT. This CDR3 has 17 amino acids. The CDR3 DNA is TGTGCCAGCAGTGAAGGGGTGGGACGGATCCAACTTAACGAGCAGTACTTC. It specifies CASSEGVGRIQLNEQYF.

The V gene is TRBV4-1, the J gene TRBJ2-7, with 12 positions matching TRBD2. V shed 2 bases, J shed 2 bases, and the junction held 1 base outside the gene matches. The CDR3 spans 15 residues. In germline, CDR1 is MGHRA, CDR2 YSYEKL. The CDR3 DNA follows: TGCGCCAGCAGCCAACGGACTAGCGGGACCTACGAGCAGTACTTC. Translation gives CASSQRTSGTYEQYF.

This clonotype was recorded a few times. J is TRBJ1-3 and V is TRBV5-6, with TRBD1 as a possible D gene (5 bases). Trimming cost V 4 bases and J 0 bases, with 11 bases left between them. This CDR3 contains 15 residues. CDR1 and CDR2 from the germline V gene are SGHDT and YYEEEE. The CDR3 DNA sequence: TGTGCCAGCAGCACCAGCGACAGCTCTGGAAACACCATATATTTT. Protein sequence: CASSTSDSSGNTIYF.

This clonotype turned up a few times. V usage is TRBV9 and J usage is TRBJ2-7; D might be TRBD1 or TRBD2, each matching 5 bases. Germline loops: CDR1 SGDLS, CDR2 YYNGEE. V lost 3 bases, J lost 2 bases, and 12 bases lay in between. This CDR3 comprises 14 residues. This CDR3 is CASSAGTGPYEQYF. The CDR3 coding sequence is TGTGCCAGCAGCGCGGGGACGGGACCCTACGAGCAGTACTTC.

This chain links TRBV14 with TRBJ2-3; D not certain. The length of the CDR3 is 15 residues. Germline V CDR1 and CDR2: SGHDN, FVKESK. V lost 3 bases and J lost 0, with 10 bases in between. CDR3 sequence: CASSQGVTSTDTQYF. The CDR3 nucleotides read TGTGCCAGCAGCCAGGGCGTAACTAGCACAGATACGCAGTATTTT.

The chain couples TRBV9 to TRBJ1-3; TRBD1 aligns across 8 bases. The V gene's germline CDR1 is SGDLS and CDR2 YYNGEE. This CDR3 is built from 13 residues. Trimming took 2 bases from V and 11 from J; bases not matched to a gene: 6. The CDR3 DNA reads TGTGCCAGCAGCGTTGGCGAGGACAGGGCCATATATTTT. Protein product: CASSVGEDRAIYF.

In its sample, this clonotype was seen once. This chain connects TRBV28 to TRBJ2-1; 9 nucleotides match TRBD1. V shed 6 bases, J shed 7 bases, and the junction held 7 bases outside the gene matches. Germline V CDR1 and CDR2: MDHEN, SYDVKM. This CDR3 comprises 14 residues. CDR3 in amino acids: CASSAQGAWNEQFF. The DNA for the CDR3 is TGTGCCAGCAGCGCACAGGGGGCTTGGAATGAGCAGTTCTTC. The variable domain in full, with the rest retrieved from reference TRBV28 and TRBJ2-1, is DVKVTQSSRYLVKRTGEKVFLECVQDMDHENMFWYRQDPGLGLRLIYFSYDVKMKEKGDIPEGYSVSREKKERFSLILESASTNQTSMYLCASSAQGAWNEQFFGPGTRLTVL.

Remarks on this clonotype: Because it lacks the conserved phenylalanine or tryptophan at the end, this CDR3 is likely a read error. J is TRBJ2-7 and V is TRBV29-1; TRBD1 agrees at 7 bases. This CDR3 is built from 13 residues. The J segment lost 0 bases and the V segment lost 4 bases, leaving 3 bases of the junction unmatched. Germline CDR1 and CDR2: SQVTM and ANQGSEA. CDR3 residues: CSVGGQASYEQYL. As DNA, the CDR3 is TGCAGCGTTGGAGGACAGGCCTCCTACGAGCAGTACCTC.

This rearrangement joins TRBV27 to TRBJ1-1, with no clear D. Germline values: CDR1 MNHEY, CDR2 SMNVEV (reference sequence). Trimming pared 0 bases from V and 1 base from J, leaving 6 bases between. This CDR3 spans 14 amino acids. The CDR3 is CASSLSFRNTEAFF. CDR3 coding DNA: TGTGCCAGCAGTTTATCGTTCAGGAACACTGAAGCTTTCTTT.

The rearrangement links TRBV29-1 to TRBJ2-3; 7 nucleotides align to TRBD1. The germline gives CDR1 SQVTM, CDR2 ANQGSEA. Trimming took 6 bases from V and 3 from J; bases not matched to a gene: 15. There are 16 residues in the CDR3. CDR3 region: CSVEKPTGSRTDTQYF. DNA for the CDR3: TGCAGCGTCGAAAAACCGACAGGGTCCCGTACAGATACGCAGTATTTT.

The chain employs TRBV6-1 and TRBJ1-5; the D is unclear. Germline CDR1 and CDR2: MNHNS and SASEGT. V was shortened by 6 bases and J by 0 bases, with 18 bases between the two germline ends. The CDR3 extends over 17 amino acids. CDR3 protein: CASRKRTALYSNQPQHF. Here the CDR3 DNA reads TGTGCCAGCAGGAAACGAACGGCATTATATAGCAATCAGCCCCAGCATTTT.

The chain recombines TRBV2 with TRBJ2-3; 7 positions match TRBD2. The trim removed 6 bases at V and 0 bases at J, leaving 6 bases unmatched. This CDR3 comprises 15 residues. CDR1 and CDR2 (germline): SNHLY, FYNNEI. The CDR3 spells CASRTLRESTDTQYF. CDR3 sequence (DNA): TGTGCCAGCAGAACTCTGCGGGAGAGCACAGATACGCAGTATTTT.

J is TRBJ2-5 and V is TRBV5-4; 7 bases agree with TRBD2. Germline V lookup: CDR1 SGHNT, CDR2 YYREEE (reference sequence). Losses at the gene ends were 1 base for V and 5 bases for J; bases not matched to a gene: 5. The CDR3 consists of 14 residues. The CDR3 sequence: CASSLRGDRETQYF. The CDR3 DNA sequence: TGTGCCAGCAGCTTGCGGGGGGATCGGGAGACCCAGTACTTC.

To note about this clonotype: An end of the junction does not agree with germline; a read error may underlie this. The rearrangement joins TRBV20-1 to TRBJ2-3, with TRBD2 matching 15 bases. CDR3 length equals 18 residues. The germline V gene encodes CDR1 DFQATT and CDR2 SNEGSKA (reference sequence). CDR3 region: CIARGPGLAGGWTDTQYF. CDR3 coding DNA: TGCATTGCTAGAGGTCCGGGACTAGCGGGAGGTTGGACAGATACGCAGTATTTT.

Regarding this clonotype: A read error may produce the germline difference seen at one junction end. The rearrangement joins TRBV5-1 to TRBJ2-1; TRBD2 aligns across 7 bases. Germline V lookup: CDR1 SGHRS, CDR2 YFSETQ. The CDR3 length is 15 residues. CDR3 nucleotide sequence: TGCGCCAGCAGCTTAACGGGGGGATACTACAGTGAGCAGTTCTTC. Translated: CASSLTGGYYSEQFF.

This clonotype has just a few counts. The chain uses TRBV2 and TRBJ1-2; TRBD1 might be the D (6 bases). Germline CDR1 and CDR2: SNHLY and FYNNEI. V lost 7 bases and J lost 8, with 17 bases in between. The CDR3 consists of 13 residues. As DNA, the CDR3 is TGTGCCAGCAAGATGACAGGTGGCTGGGGCTACACCTTC. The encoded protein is CASKMTGGWGYTF. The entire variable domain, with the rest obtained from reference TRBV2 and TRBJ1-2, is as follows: EPEVTQTPSHQVTQMGQEVILRCVPISNHLYFYWYRQILGQKVEFLVSFYNNEISEKSEIFDDQFSVERPDGSNFTLKIRSTKLEDSAMYFCASKMTGGWGYTFGSGTRLTVV.

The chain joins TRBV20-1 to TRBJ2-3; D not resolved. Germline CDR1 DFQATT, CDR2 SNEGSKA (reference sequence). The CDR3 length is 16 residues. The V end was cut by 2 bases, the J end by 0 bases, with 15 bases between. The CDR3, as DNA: TGCAGTGCTAGACACCCCCAGCTTACTAGCACAGATACGCAGTATTTT. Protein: CSARHPQLTSTDTQYF.

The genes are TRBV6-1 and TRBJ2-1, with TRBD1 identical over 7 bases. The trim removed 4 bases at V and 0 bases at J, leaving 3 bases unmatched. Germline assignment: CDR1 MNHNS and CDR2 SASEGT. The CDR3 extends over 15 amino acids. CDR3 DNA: TGTGCCAGCAGTGTGAGACAGGGCTCCTACAATGAGCAGTTCTTC. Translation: CASSVRQGSYNEQFF.

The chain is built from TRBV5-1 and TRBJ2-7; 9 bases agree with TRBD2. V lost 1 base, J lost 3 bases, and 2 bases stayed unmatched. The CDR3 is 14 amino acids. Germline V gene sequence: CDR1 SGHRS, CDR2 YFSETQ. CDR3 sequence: CASSLHSGGYEQYF. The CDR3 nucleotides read TGCGCCAGCAGCTTGCATAGCGGGGGCTACGAGCAGTACTTC.

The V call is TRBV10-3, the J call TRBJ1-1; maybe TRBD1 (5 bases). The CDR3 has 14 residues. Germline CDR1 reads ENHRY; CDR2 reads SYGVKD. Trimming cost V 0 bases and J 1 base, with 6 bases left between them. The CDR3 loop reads CAISESGANTEAFF. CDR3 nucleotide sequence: TGTGCCATCAGTGAGTCAGGGGCGAACACTGAAGCTTTCTTT.

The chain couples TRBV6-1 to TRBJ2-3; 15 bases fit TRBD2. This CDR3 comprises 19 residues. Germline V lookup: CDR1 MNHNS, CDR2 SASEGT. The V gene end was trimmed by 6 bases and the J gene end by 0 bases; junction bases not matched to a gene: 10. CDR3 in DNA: TGTGCCAGCAGCCAAAACGGACTAGCGGGAGGGCCTAGCACAGATACGCAGTATTTT. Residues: CASSQNGLAGGPSTDTQYF.

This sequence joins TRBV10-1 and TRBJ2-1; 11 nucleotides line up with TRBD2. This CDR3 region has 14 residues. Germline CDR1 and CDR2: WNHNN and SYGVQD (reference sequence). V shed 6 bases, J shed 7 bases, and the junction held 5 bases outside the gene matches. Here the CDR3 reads CASSGTSGINEQFF. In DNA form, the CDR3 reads TGCGCCAGCAGCGGGACTAGCGGAATAAATGAGCAGTTCTTC.

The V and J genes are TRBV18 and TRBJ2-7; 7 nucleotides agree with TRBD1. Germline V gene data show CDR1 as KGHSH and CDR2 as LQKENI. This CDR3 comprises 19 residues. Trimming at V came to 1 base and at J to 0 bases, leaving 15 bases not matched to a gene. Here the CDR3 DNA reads TGTGCCAGCTCACCACGTACCTCCGCCGGGACAGTCCCCTCCTACGAGCAGTACTTC. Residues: CASSPRTSAGTVPSYEQYF.

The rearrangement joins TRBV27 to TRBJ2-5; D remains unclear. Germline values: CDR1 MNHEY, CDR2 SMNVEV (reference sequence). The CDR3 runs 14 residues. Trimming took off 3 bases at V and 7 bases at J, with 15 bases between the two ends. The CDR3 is CASSFIDGIGTQYF. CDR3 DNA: TGTGCCAGCAGTTTCATAGATGGGATTGGGACCCAGTACTTC.

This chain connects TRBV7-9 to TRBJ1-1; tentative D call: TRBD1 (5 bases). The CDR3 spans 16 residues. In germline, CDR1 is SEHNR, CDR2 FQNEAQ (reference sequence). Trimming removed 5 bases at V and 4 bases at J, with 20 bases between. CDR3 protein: CASSLGGGRSGTEAFF. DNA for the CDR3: TGTGCCAGCAGCCTTGGGGGAGGGAGGTCAGGCACTGAAGCTTTCTTT. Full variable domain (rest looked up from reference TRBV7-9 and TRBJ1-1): DTGVSQNPRHKITKRGQNVTFRCDPISEHNRLYWYRQTLGQGPEFLTYFQNEAQLEKSRLLSDRFSAERPKGSFSTLEIQRTEQGDSAMYLCASSLGGGRSGTEAFFGQGTRLTVV.

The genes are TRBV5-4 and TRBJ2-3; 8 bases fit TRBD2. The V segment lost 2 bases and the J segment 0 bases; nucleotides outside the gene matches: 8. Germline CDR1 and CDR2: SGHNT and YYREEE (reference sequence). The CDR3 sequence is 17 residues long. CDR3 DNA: TGTGCCAGCAGCTTCCTAGCGGGTTTTCCTAGCACAGATACGCAGTATTTT. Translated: CASSFLAGFPSTDTQYF.